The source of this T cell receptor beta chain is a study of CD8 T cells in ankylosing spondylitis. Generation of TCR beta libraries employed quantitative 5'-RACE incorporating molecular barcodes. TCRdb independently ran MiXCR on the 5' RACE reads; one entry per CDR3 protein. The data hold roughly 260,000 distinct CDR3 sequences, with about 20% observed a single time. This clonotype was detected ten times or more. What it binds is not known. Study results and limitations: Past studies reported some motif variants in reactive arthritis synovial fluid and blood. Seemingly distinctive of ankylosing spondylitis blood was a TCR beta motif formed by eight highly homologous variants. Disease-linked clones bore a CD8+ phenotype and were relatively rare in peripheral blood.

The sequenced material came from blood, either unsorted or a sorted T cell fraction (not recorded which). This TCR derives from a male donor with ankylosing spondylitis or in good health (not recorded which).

The CDR3 loop reads CASSLATGVSYNEQFF. As DNA, the CDR3 is TGTGCCAGCAGTTTAGCGACAGGGGTGTCCTACAATGAGCAGTTCTTC. V is TRBV12-3 or TRBV12-4 and J is TRBJ2-1; 8 bases line up with TRBD1. This CDR3 has 16 amino acids. Trimming at V came to 0 bases and at J to 1 base, leaving 2 bases not matched to a gene.